The clone carrying this T cell receptor beta chain was picked up a small number of times. These data originate in a study of blood T cell repertoires in COVID-19. On the study more broadly: Sites in the United States, Italy and Spain provided acute and convalescent COVID-19 samples. The analysed material was cDNA or gDNA that came from T cells, B-cell-depleted T cells, or PBMCs.

Original handling: Cell counts per sample came from amplifying reference gene primers. Produced via immunoSEQ multiplex PCR; TCRdb's table is partial and in-frame only. The V and J calls and clone size were taken over from that table, and D and trimming were inferred from the DNA. The sample comprises about 110,000 clones, about 89% of which are singletons, and 4% to 5.5% rests with the top ten. The length of the CDR3 is 16 residues. With 5 bases clipped from V and 4 bases from J, the junction kept 7 bases outside the gene matches. Per the germline V gene, CDR1 is SGHAT and CDR2 is FQNNGV. This chain connects TRBV11-2 to TRBJ2-7; 14 nucleotides line up with TRBD2. The sample consisted of peripheral blood. The sequence derives from a man aged 35-49 years with acute or convalescent COVID-19. The CDR3 here is CASSPGTSGRGYEQYF. The CDR3 nucleotides read TGTGCCAGCAGCCCCGGGACTAGCGGGAGAGGGTACGAGCAGTACTTC.